Each of the 22 T cell receptor beta chains below was sequenced from the same sample in a study of blood T cell repertoires in COVID-19. Method: immunoSEQ multiplex PCR; TCRdb's copy keeps in-frame clones and lacks some. Of over 130,000 clones in the sample, around 81% were seen once. The source material was peripheral blood. Every receptor here comes from a woman aged 60-75 years with acute or convalescent COVID-19.

In this sample, this clone turned up once. A read error may account for a junction end that differs from germline. V usage is TRBV6-1 and J usage is TRBJ1-5; D remains unclear. The CDR3 runs 15 residues. CDR1 and CDR2 from the germline V gene are MNHNS and SASEGT. CDR3 nucleotides: TGTGCCAGCAGTGAGGCCAGCGCTAGCAGTCAGCCCCAGCATTTT. Protein: CASSEASASSQPQHF.

V is TRBV5-1 and J is TRBJ1-6, with D maybe TRBD1 (6 bases). The CDR3 totals 17 residues. CDR1 and CDR2 (germline): SGHRS, YFSETQ. Deletions cut 4 bases from V and 0 bases from J, with 14 bases between. The CDR3 coding sequence is TGCGCCAGCAGCCTCCAGGGGCTAGTCTCCTATAATTCACCCCTCCACTTT. This encodes CASSLQGLVSYNSPLHF. The full variable domain, with the rest looked up from reference TRBV5-1 and TRBJ1-6, is KAGVTQTPRYLIKTRGQQVTLSCSPISGHRSVSWYQQTPGQGLQFLFEYFSETQRNKGNFPGRFSGRQFSNSRSEMNVSTLELGDSALYLCASSLQGLVSYNSPLHFGNGTRLTVT.

The chain links TRBV9 to TRBJ2-1, with TRBD2 matching 13 bases. Germline V gives CDR1 SGDLS, CDR2 YYNGEE. Losses at the gene ends were 4 bases for V and 5 bases for J; bases not matched to a gene: 9. This CDR3 is built from 17 residues. The DNA for the CDR3 is TGTGCCAGCAGCTATGCCCCCGGGACTAGCGGGAACAATGAGCAGTTCTTC. Translated: CASSYAPGTSGNNEQFF.

J is TRBJ2-5 and V is TRBV5-1; the D gene is possibly TRBD1 (6 bases). Trimming cost V 1 base and J 3 bases, with 7 bases left between them. The CDR3 length is 13 residues. The germline V gene has CDR1 SGHRS and CDR2 YFSETQ. The DNA for the CDR3 is TGCGCCAGCAGCTTGTGGGACAAAGAGACCCAGTACTTC. It encodes CASSLWDKETQYF.

This clone showed up just once. The V call is TRBV14, the J call TRBJ2-3, with 7 bases lining up with TRBD2. Germline V gene data show CDR1 as SGHDN and CDR2 as FVKESK. The CDR3 runs 15 residues. Losses at the gene ends were 6 bases for V and 1 base for J; bases not matched to a gene: 7. The CDR3 DNA reads as TGTGCCAGCAGACTCAGCGGGACCCGCACAGATACGCAGTATTTT. Protein product: CASRLSGTRTDTQYF.

This clone was recorded only once. The rearrangement links TRBV28 to TRBJ2-5; tentative D call: TRBD1 (5 bases). The CDR3 is 14 amino acids. Germline assignment: CDR1 MDHEN and CDR2 SYDVKM. Deletions cut 1 base from V and 4 bases from J, with 10 bases between. In nucleotides, the CDR3 is TGTGCCAGCAGTTTATCAGGGTTGAGAGAGACCCAGTACTTC. Translation: CASSLSGLRETQYF.

This chain joins TRBV7-2 and TRBJ2-7; TRBD2 matches at 9 bases. With V trimmed by 5 bases and J by 4 bases, 9 bases remained unmatched. Germline CDR1 reads SGHTA; CDR2 reads FQGNSA. CDR3 length: 15 residues. CDR3 protein: CASSPDSGSGYEQYF. In nucleotides, the CDR3 is TGTGCCAGCAGCCCAGATAGCGGGAGCGGTTACGAGCAGTACTTC.

V is TRBV7-9 and J is TRBJ1-1; 10 bases match TRBD1. This CDR3 is 13 amino acids long. Trimming removed 3 bases from V and 7 bases from J; junction bases left unmatched: 2. From germline, CDR1 is SEHNR and CDR2 FQNEAQ (reference sequence). CDR3 in DNA: TGTGCCAGCAGCTTGACAGGGGGCTTTGAAGCTTTCTTT. Translating gives CASSLTGGFEAFF.

The count of this clone is one. The genes are TRBV28 and TRBJ1-4, with 7 bases aligning to TRBD1. The CDR3 is 14 residues long. Germline loops: CDR1 MDHEN, CDR2 SYDVKM. V was pared by 3 bases and J by 3 bases, with 1 base of the junction left unmatched. The CDR3 sequence: CASSFTGANEKLFF. CDR3 DNA: TGTGCCAGCAGTTTTACAGGGGCTAATGAAAAACTGTTTTTT.

The genes are TRBV15 and TRBJ2-5; 7 bases are a match to TRBD2. Germline CDR1 LNHNV, CDR2 YYDKDF (reference sequence). The CDR3 has 13 amino acids. The ends lost 5 bases at V and 9 bases at J; junction bases unmatched: 9. For the CDR3, the DNA is TGTGCCACCAGCGTGGCAGGGAGGGACGCCCAGTACTTC. Its protein product is CATSVAGRDAQYF.

The V and J genes are TRBV5-1 and TRBJ2-7; the match to TRBD2 covers 10 bases. V gave up 0 bases and J gave up 3 bases; unmatched junction bases: 3. The CDR3 contains 15 residues. CDR1 SGHRS and CDR2 YFSETQ come from the germline V gene. The DNA of the CDR3 is TGCGCCAGCAGCTTGGAGTTAGCGGGAGGCTACGAGCAGTACTTC. Protein product: CASSLELAGGYEQYF.

The chain is built from TRBV3-1 (or the pseudogene TRBV3-2) and TRBJ2-2; D might be TRBD2 (5 bases). CDR1 and CDR2 (germline): LGHDT, YNNKEL (reference sequence). This CDR3 spans 13 amino acids. V was cut by 2 bases and J by 5 bases, with 6 bases left in between. The CDR3 DNA sequence: TGTGCCAGCAGCCAACGGGGTACCGGGGAGCTGTTTTTT. Its protein product is CASSQRGTGELFF.

This chain links TRBV19 with TRBJ2-7; tentative D call: TRBD2 (7 bases). CDR3 length: 15 residues. Germline values: CDR1 LNHDA, CDR2 SQIVND (reference sequence). Trimming stripped 6 bases from V and 3 bases from J, with 18 bases between. In DNA, the CDR3 is TGTGCCAGTAGAAGGAGCGGAGGGGGGGACTACGAGCAGTACTTC. This sequence encodes CASRRSGGGDYEQYF. The full variable domain, in which reference TRBV19 and TRBJ2-7 provide the parts outside the CDR3, is DGGITQSPKYLFRKEGQNVTLSCEQNLNHDAMYWYRQDPGQGLRLIYYSQIVNDFQKGDIAEGYSVSREKKESFPLTVTSAQKNPTAFYLCASRRSGGGDYEQYFGPGTRLTVT.

This clone was seen more than once but under ten times. The CDR3 nucleotides are TGTGCCAGCAGCTTAGTCGGGACAGGGGGCAATCAGCCCCAGCATTTT. It is translated as CASSLVGTGGNQPQHF. V and J are TRBV7-8 and TRBJ1-5, with TRBD1 matching over 10 bases. The CDR3 extends over 16 amino acids. Germline lookup yields CDR1 SGHVS and CDR2 FQNEAQ. V was clipped by 1 base and J by 2 bases; unmatched bases: 2.

CDR3 sequence reads: CASSPTGELTGELFF. Here the CDR3 DNA reads TGTGCCAGCTCACCGACAGGGGAGCTCACCGGGGAGCTGTTTTTT. This chain connects TRBV18 to TRBJ2-2, with TRBD1 matching over 8 bases. CDR1 KGHSH and CDR2 LQKENI come from the germline V gene. The CDR3 sequence is 15 residues long. The ends lost 3 bases at V and 4 bases at J; junction bases unmatched: 4.

This clone was counted once. The chain carries TRBV11-2 and TRBJ1-1, with unresolved D. V gave up 1 base and J gave up 1 base, with 7 bases separating them. CDR3 length: 14 amino acids. Germline assignment: CDR1 SGHAT and CDR2 FQNNGV. For the CDR3, the DNA is TGTGCCAGCAGCTTAGGTATACAGAACACTGAAGCTTTCTTT. It specifies CASSLGIQNTEAFF.

The rearrangement links TRBV3-1 (or the pseudogene TRBV3-2) to TRBJ2-1; TRBD2 aligns across 7 bases. J was trimmed by 10 bases and V by 1 base; bases with no gene match: 4. The CDR3 has 13 amino acids. Germline loops: CDR1 LGHDT, CDR2 YNNKEL (reference sequence). Here the CDR3 reads CASSQGGGLEQFF. The DNA of the CDR3 is TGTGCCAGCAGCCAAGGGGGGGGACTAGAGCAGTTCTTC.

This chain joins TRBV7-2 and TRBJ1-1; D not certain. V shed 0 bases and J shed 0 bases, with 11 bases lying between them. Germline CDR1 is SGHTA and CDR2 is FQGNSA. This CDR3 has 16 amino acids. For the CDR3, the DNA is TGTGCCAGCAGCTTAGCTGGCGGTGGAATGAACACTGAAGCTTTCTTT. Encoded protein: CASSLAGGGMNTEAFF. Full variable domain (rest looked up from reference TRBV7-2 and TRBJ1-1): GAGVSQSPSNKVTEKGKDVELRCDPISGHTALYWYRQSLGQGLEFLIYFQGNSAPDKSGLPSDRFSAERTGGSVSTLTIQRTQQEDSAVYLCASSLAGGGMNTEAFFGQGTRLTVV.

In DNA, the CDR3 is TGCGCCAGCAGCGCAACCCGGGATCTGGGAGAGACCCAGTACTTC. Protein product: CASSATRDLGETQYF. The V gene is TRBV5-1, the J gene TRBJ2-5, with D possibly TRBD2 on 5 matching bases. V was shortened by 4 bases and J by 4 bases, with 17 bases between the two germline ends. CDR1 is SGHRS and CDR2 is YFSETQ in the germline V gene. The length of the CDR3 is 15 residues.

This clone showed up just a few times. V is TRBV7-9 and J is TRBJ2-2; D is perhaps TRBD1 (5 bases). Germline assignment: CDR1 SEHNR and CDR2 FQNEAQ (reference sequence). Between the trimmed V and J ends, which lost 5 bases and 6 bases, there was a span of 16 bases. The CDR3 sequence is 15 residues long. CDR3 in amino acids: CASSPGLGVAGELFF. CDR3 coding DNA: TGTGCCAGCAGCCCGGGCCTAGGGGTGGCCGGGGAGCTGTTTTTT. The full variable domain, completed using reference TRBV7-9 and TRBJ2-2, is DTGVSQNPRHKITKRGQNVTFRCDPISEHNRLYWYRQTLGQGPEFLTYFQNEAQLEKSRLLSDRFSAERPKGSFSTLEIQRTEQGDSAMYLCASSPGLGVAGELFFGEGSRLTVL.

The CDR3 spells CASSSGQHNEKLFF. In DNA, the CDR3 is TGTGCCAGCAGCTCGGGACAGCATAATGAAAAACTGTTTTTT. The gene calls are TRBV11-2 and TRBJ1-4, with 7 bases identical to TRBD1. The CDR3 length is 14 residues. The V gene end was trimmed by 4 bases and the J gene end by 4 bases; junction bases not matched to a gene: 3. CDR1 is SGHAT, CDR2 FQNNGV, per germline.

This chain connects TRBV7-9 to TRBJ2-1; 8 bases map to TRBD2. This CDR3 is 16 amino acids long. In germline, CDR1 is SEHNR, CDR2 FQNEAQ (reference sequence). Trimming removed 5 bases from V and 3 bases from J; junction bases left unmatched: 9. CDR3 in amino acids: CASSQTAGVVYNEQFF. The CDR3 DNA follows: TGTGCCAGCAGCCAGACAGCGGGAGTCGTCTACAATGAGCAGTTCTTC.